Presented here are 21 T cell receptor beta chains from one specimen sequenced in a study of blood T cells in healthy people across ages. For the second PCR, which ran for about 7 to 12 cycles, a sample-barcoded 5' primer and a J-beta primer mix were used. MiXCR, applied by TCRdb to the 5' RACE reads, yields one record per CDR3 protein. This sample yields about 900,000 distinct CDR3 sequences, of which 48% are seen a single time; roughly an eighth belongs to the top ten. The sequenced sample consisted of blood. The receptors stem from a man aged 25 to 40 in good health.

As DNA, the CDR3 is TGCGCCAGCAGCGGGGGTCGAGGACAGGGATACAATGAGCAGTTCTTC. Its protein product is CASSGGRGQGYNEQFF. V usage is TRBV5-1 and J usage is TRBJ2-1; TRBD1 aligns across 8 bases. CDR1 is SGHRS and CDR2 is YFSETQ in the germline V gene. This CDR3 region has 16 residues. The ends lost 4 bases at V and 4 bases at J; junction bases unmatched: 10.

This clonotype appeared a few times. The chain's CDR3 is CAGQRYLADTQYF. CDR3 DNA: TGTGCCGGACAGCGGTACCTTGCAGATACGCAGTATTTT. The chain has TRBV6-2 or TRBV6-3 and TRBJ2-3, with D possibly matching TRBD1 (6 bases). The germline V gene has CDR1 MNHEY and CDR2 SVGEGT. The CDR3 length is 13 residues. The V end lost 11 bases, the J end lost 4 bases, and 16 bases lay between the germline ends.

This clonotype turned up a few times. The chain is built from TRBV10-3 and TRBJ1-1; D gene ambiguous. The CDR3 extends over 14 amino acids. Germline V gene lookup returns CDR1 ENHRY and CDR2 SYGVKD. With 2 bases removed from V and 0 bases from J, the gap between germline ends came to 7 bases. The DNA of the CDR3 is TGTGCCATCAGTGAGGACGGGTTGAACACTGAAGCTTTCTTT. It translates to CAISEDGLNTEAFF.

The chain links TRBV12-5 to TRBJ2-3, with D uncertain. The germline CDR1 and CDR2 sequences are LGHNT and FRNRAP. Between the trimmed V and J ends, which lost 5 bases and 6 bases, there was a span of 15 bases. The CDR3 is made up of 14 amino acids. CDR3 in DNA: TGTGCTAGTGGTCCAGTACAGAAATCGGATACGCAGTATTTT. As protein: CASGPVQKSDTQYF.

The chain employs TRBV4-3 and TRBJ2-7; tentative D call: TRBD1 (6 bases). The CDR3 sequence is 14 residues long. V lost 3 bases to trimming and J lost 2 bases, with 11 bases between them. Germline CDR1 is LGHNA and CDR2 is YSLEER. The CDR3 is CASSQMGQTYEQYF. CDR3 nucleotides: TGCGCCAGCAGCCAGATGGGACAAACCTACGAGCAGTACTTC.

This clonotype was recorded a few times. The CDR3 sequence is CASSHPGRTDTQYF. CDR3 nucleotides: TGTGCCAGCAGTCACCCTGGTCGCACAGATACGCAGTATTTT. The chain links TRBV2 to TRBJ2-3; D remains ambiguous. Germline V CDR1 and CDR2: SNHLY, FYNNEI. The CDR3 has 14 residues. The V and J ends lost 5 bases and 1 base respectively, with 10 bases between them.

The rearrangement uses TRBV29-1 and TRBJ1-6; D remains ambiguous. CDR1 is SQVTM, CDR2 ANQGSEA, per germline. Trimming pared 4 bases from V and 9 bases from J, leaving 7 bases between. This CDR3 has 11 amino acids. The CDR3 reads CSVGESSPLHF. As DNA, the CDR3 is TGCAGCGTTGGGGAAAGTTCACCCCTCCACTTT.

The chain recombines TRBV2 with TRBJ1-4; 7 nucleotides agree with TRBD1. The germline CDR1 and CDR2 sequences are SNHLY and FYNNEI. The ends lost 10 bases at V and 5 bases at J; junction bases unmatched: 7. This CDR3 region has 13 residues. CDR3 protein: CANWDSLNEKLFF. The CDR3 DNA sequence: TGTGCCAACTGGGACAGTCTGAATGAAAAACTGTTTTTT.

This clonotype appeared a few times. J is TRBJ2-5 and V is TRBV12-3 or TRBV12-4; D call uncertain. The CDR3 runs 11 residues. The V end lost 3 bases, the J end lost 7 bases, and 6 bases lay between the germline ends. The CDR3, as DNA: TGTGCCAGCAGTTTCCGAGGGACCCAGTACTTC. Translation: CASSFRGTQYF.

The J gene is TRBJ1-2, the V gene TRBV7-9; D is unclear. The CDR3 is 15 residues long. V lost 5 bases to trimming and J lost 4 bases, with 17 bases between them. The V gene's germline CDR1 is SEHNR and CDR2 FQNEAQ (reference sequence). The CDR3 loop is CASSPTTTGIYGYTF. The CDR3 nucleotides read TGTGCCAGCAGCCCTACTACCACCGGGATCTATGGCTACACCTTC.

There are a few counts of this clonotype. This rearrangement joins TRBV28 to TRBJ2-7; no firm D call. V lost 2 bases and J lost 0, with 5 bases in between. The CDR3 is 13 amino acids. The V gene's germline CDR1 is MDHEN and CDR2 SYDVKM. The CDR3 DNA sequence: TGTGCCAGCAGTTTAGTGGACTCCTACGAGCAGTACTTC. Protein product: CASSLVDSYEQYF.

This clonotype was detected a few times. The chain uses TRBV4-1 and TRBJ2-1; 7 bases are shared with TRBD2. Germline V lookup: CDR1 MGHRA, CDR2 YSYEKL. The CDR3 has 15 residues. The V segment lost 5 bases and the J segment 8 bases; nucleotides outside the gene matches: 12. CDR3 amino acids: CASSDNGLVRDEQFF. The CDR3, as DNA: TGCGCCAGCAGCGATAATGGACTAGTTCGGGATGAGCAGTTCTTC.

The CDR3 loop reads CSARVFRGPTDTQYF. For the CDR3, the DNA is TGCAGTGCTAGGGTTTTCCGGGGCCCGACAGATACGCAGTATTTT. The rearrangement links TRBV20-1 to TRBJ2-3; either TRBD1 or TRBD2 may supply D (5 bases each). CDR3 size: 15 residues. CDR1 is DFQATT and CDR2 is SNEGSKA in the germline V gene (reference sequence). Trimming removed 3 bases from V and 3 bases from J, with 16 bases in between.

The CDR3 sequence: CASSITIEQTNYGYTF. The CDR3 DNA follows: TGTGCCAGCAGTATTACTATCGAGCAGACTAACTATGGCTACACCTTC. The genes are TRBV12-3 or TRBV12-4 and TRBJ1-2; D unresolved. The CDR3 contains 16 residues. The V end lost 5 bases, the J end lost 0 bases, and 16 bases lay between the germline ends.

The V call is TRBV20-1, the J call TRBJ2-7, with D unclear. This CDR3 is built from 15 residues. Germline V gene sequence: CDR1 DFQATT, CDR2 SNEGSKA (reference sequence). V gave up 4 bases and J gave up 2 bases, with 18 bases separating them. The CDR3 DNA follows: TGCAGTGCTAAGTTATGGTCGGCAGCAACCTACGAGCAGTACTTC. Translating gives CSAKLWSAATYEQYF.

The CDR3 nucleotides are TGTGCCAGTCGTAGGCAGCCATTTTCCTACGAGCAGTACTTC. This codes for CASRRQPFSYEQYF. This rearrangement joins TRBV13 to TRBJ2-7; D is uncertain. This CDR3 spans 14 amino acids. V gave up 9 bases and J gave up 1 base, with 16 bases separating them. CDR1 and CDR2 from the germline V gene are PRHDT and FYEKMQ (reference sequence).

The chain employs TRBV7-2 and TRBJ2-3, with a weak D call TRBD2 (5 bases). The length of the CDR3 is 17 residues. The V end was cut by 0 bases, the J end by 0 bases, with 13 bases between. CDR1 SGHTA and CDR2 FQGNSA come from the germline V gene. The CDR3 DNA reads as TGTGCCAGCAGCTTAGCCCTCAGCGGCGTTAGCACAGATACGCAGTATTTT. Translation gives CASSLALSGVSTDTQYF. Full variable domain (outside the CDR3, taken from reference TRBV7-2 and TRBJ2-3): GAGVSQSPSNKVTEKGKDVELRCDPISGHTALYWYRQSLGQGLEFLIYFQGNSAPDKSGLPSDRFSAERTGGSVSTLTIQRTQQEDSAVYLCASSLALSGVSTDTQYFGPGTRLTVL.

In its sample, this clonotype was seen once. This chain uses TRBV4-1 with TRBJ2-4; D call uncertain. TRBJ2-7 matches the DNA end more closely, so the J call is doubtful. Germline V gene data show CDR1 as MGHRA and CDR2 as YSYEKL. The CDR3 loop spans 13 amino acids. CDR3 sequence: CASSQGHYDEQYF. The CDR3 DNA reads TGCGCCAGCAGCCAAGGACACTACGACGAGCAGTACTTC.

CDR3 region: CASSITGVGEQYF. The CDR3 DNA reads as TGTGCCAGCAGCATCACAGGGGTAGGCGAGCAGTACTTC. This chain links TRBV7-9 with TRBJ2-7, with 7 bases lining up with TRBD1. Trimming took 5 bases from V and 6 from J; bases not matched to a gene: 7. Germline V gene lookup returns CDR1 SEHNR and CDR2 FQNEAQ (reference sequence). The CDR3 runs to 13 residues.

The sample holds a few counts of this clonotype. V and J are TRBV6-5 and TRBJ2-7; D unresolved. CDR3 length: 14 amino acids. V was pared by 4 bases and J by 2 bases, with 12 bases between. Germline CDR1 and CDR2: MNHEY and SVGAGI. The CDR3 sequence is CASSSKYTTYEQYF. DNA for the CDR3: TGTGCCAGCAGTTCAAAGTATACGACCTACGAGCAGTACTTC.

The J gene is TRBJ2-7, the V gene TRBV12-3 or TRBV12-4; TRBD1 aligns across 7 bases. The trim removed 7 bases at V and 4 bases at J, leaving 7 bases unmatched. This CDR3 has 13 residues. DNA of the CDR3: TGTGCCAGCACCCAGGGCAGGGGGTACGAGCAGTACTTC. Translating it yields CASTQGRGYEQYF.